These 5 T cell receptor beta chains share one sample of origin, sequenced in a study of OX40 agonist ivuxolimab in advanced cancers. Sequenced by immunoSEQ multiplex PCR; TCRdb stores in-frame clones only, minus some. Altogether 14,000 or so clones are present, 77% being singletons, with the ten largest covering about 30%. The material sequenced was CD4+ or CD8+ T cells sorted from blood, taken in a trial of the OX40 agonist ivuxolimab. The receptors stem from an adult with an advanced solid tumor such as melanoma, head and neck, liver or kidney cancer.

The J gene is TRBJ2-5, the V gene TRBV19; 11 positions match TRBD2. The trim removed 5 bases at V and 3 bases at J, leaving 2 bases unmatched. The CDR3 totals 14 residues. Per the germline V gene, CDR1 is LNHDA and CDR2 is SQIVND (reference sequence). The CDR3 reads CASSATSGKETQYF. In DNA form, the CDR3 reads TGTGCCAGTAGTGCGACTAGCGGGAAAGAGACCCAGTACTTC.

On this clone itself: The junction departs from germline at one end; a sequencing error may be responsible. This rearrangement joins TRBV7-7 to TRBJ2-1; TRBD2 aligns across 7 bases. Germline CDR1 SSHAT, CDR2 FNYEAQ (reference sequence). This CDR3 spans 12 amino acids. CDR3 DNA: TGTGCTAGCAGCTTAGGCGGGGGTGAGCAGTTCTTC. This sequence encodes CASSLGGGEQFF.

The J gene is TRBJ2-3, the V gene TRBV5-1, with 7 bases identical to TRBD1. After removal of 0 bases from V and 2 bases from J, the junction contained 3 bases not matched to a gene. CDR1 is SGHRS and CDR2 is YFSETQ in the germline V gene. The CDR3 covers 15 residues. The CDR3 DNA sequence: TGCGCCAGCAGCTTGGAGGGGACAGCCACAGATACGCAGTATTTT. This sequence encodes CASSLEGTATDTQYF.

CDR3 residues: CASSVDWGVGTEAFF. The CDR3 nucleotides are TGTGCCAGCAGCGTAGATTGGGGGGTTGGGACTGAAGCTTTCTTT. This rearrangement joins TRBV9 to TRBJ1-1; the D gene is possibly TRBD1 (5 bases). The CDR3 runs 15 residues. V dropped 0 bases and J dropped 5 bases, with 14 bases sitting between them. Germline assignment: CDR1 SGDLS and CDR2 YYNGEE.

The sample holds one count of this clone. CDR3: CASSHWDETQETQYF. The CDR3 coding sequence is TGCGCCAGCAGCCATTGGGACGAGACCCAAGAGACCCAGTACTTC. The V call is TRBV5-1, the J call TRBJ2-5; possibly TRBD1 or TRBD2 for D (5 bases each). The V end was cut by 4 bases, the J end by 1 base, with 14 bases between. The CDR3 consists of 15 residues. Looked up from germline, CDR1 is SGHRS and CDR2 is YFSETQ.